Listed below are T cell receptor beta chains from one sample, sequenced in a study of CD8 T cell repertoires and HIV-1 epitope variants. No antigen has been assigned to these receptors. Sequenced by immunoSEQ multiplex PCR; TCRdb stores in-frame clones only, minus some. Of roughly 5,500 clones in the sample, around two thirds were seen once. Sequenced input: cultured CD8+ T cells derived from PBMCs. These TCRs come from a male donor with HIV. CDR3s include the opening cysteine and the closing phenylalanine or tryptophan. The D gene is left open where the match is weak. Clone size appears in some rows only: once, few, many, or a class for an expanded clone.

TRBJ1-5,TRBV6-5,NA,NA,TGTGCCAGCAGCCCATGGGTGAATCAGCCCCAGCATTTT,CASSPWVNQPQHF
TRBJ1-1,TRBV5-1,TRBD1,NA,TGCGCCAGCAGGTCCGGGACAGGGGGGACGACTGAAGCTTTCTTT,CASRSGTGGTTEAFF
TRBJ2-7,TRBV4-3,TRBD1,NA,TGCGCCAGCAGCCAACAAACCGGGACAGGGGGCTGGTACGAGCAGTACTTC,CASSQQTGTGGWYEQYF
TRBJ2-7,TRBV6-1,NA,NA,TGTGCCACAACCCGACCCCTTGGCTACGAGCAGTACTTC,CATTRPLGYEQYF
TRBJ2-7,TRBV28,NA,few,TGTGCCAGCAGTGGACTCGTAACCTACGAGCAGTACTTC,CASSGLVTYEQYF
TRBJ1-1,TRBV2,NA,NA,TGTGCCAGCAGTGAACGGGTAGGGAACACTGAAGCTTTCTTT,CASSERVGNTEAFF
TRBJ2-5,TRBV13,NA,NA,TGTGCCAGCAGCCCGACGGCCCAGGGAGAGACCCAGTACTTC,CASSPTAQGETQYF
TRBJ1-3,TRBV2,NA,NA,TGTGCCAGCAGTGAGGCAGGACTCTCTGGAAACACCATATATTTT,CASSEAGLSGNTIYF
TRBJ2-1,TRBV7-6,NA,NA,TGTGCCAGCAGCTTATTGACGGGGGGCCCTCACTCCTACAATGAGCAGTTCTTC,CASSLLTGGPHSYNEQFF
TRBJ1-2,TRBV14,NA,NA,TGTGCCAGCAGCCAAGACCCCGACATCCCTAAGGATGGCTACACCTTC,CASSQDPDIPKDGYTF
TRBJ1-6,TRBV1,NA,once,TGCACCAGCAGCCGCAAACAGGGTAGGTATGGAAATTCACCCCTCCACTTT,CTSSRKQGRYGNSPLHF
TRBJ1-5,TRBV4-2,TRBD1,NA,TGTGCCAGCAGCCAAGATGGGCAGGGGGCGGGTCAGCCCCAGCATTTT,CASSQDGQGAGQPQHF
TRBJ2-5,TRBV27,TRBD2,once,TGTGCCAGCAGTTTAAGCGGGGGGCCAGGGGAGACCCAGTACTTC,CASSLSGGPGETQYF
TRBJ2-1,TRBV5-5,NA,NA,TGTGCCAGCAGCTTGGGACTGGCCTCCTACAATGAGCAGTTCTTC,CASSLGLASYNEQFF
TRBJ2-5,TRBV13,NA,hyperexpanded,TGTGCCAGCAGCTCCGCCGGGATAGATCAAGAGACCCAGTACTTC,CASSSAGIDQETQYF
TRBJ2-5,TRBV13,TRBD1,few,TGTGCCAGCAGCTTGGGGACAGGAGAGACCCAGTACTTC,CASSLGTGETQYF
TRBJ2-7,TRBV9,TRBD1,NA,TGTGCCAGCAGCGACGACAGGGGGCAAAGGGAGCAGTACTTC,CASSDDRGQREQYF
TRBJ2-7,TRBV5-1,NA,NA,TGCGCCAGCAGCTTGGTGGGGGAATCCTACGAGCAGTACTTC,CASSLVGESYEQYF
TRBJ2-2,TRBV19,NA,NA,TGTGCCAGTAAAGTTGTGGACATGATGTCATGGTACGCCGGGGAGCTGTTTTTT,CASKVVDMMSWYAGELFF
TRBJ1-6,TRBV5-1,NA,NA,TGCGCCAGCAGCCCAGTCGACCTCTCGTATAATTCACCCCTCCACTTT,CASSPVDLSYNSPLHF
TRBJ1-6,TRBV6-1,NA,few,TGTGCCAGCGGTGAGACAGGTATCGACTCACCCCTCCACTTT,CASGETGIDSPLHF
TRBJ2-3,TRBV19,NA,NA,TGTGCCAGTAGCGGCGACACAGATACGCAGTATTTT,CASSGDTDTQYF
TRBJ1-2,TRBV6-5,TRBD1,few,TGTGCCAGCAGTGGACAGGGCCTTATCCATGGCTACACCTTC,CASSGQGLIHGYTF
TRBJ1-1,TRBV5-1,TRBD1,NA,TGCGCCAGCAGCTCCTCAGGGGGGAACACTGAAGCTTTCTTT,CASSSSGGNTEAFF
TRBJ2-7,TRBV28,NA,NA,TGTGCCAGCACTTCGGACCCCTCCTACGAGCAGTACTTC,CASTSDPSYEQYF
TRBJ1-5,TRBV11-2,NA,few,TGTGCCAGCAGCTTAGGACAAAATCAGCCCCAGCATTTT,CASSLGQNQPQHF
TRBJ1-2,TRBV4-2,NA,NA,TGTGCCAGCAGCCAAGATGCGGGGGCTAACTATGGCTACACCTTC,CASSQDAGANYGYTF
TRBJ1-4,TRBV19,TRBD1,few,TGTGCCAGTAGTTCTCGGCAGGCGGGGACAGAAAATGAAAAACTGTTTTTT,CASSSRQAGTENEKLFF
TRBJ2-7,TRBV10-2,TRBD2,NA,TGCGCCAGCAGTGCCGGACTAGCGGGAGGAGTCTACGAGCAGTACTTC,CASSAGLAGGVYEQYF
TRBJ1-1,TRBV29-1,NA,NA,TGCAGCGTCCCGAGCGGGGCAGGAGGGGTAACTGAAGCTTTCTTT,CSVPSGAGGVTEAFF
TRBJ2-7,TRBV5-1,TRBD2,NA,TGCGCCAGCAGCCCTCTAGGGACTAGCTCCTACGAGCAGTACTTC,CASSPLGTSSYEQYF
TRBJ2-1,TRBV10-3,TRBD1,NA,TGTGCCATCAGTGATGAGGGGGCTTCCTACAATGAGCAGTTCTTC,CAISDEGASYNEQFF
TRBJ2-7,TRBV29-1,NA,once,TGCAGCGTTGAAGATGGGGGAGAGAGGGACTACGAGCAGTACTTC,CSVEDGGERDYEQYF
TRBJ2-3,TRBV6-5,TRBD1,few,TGTGCCAGCACCCGGACAGGCAGCACAGATACGCAGTATTTT,CASTRTGSTDTQYF
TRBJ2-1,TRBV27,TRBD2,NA,TGTGCCAGCAGTAAACTAGCGGGAGAGAATGAGCAGTTCTTC,CASSKLAGENEQFF
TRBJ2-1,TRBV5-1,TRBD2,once,TGCGCCAGCAGCTTGTCGAGCTCTAGCGGTAATGAGCAGTTCTTC,CASSLSSSSGNEQFF
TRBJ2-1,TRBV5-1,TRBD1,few,TGCGCCAGCAGCCAGACAGGGGGCAATGAGCAGTTCTTC,CASSQTGGNEQFF
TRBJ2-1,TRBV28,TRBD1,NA,TGTGCCAGCAGCCCCGGGACAGGGGTTAATGAGCAGTTCTTC,CASSPGTGVNEQFF
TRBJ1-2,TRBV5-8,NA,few,TGTGCCAGCAGCTTGCGGGCGGGGGGCTACACCTTC,CASSLRAGGYTF
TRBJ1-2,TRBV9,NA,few,TGTGCCAGCAGCGTAGACCGAGTCTTGCTCTATGGCTACACCTTC,CASSVDRVLLYGYTF
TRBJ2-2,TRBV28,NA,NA,TGTGCCAGCAGTCGGAGCATCGACGCCGGGGAGCTGTTTTTT,CASSRSIDAGELFF
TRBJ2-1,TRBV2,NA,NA,TGTGCCAGCAGTGTAATGTATGAGCAGTTCTTC,CASSVMYEQFF
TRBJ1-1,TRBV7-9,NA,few,TGTGCCAGCAGCTTAGCCGTTGGGGGGAACACTGAAGCTTTCTTT,CASSLAVGGNTEAFF
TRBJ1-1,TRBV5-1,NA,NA,TGCGCCAGCAGCTTGGTTGGAAGGGGCACTGAAGCTTTCTTT,CASSLVGRGTEAFF
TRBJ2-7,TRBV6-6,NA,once,TGTGCCAGCAGCTACGTGGAGACACACTACGAGCAGTACTTC,CASSYVETHYEQYF
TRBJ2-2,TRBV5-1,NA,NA,TGCGCCAGCAGCTTGGGACGGAACACCGGGGAGCTGTTTTTT,CASSLGRNTGELFF
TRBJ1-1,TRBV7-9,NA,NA,TGTGCCAGCAGCCAAGAGATGAACACTGAAGCTTTCTTT,CASSQEMNTEAFF
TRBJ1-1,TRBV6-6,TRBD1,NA,TGTGCCAGCAGTTGGGGACAGGGCGGAACTGAAGCTTTCTTT,CASSWGQGGTEAFF
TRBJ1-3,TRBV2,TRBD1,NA,TGTGCCAGCAGTGATATCGGACAGGGGGCTTCTGGAAACACCATATATTTT,CASSDIGQGASGNTIYF
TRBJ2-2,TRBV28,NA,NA,TGTGCCAGCAGTTTGAGGACTTACAGTAGAACGGCGAACACCGGGGAGCTGTTTTTT,CASSLRTYSRTANTGELFF
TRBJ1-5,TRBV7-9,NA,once,TGTGCCAGCAGCCCGGGGCTGAGCAATCAGCCCCAGCATTTT,CASSPGLSNQPQHF
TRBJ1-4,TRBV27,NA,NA,TGTGCCAGCGCCTTTAGAGGGTTGGGACGGGCTAATGAAAAACTGTTTTTT,CASAFRGLGRANEKLFF
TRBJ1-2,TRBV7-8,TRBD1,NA,TGTGCCAGCAGCTTAGGGGGTCCCGGGACAGCCAACTATGGCTACACCTTC,CASSLGGPGTANYGYTF
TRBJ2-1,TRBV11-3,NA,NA,TGTGCCAGCAGCTTACCTGGAATCAATGAGCAGTTCTTC,CASSLPGINEQFF
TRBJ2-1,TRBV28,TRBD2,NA,TGTGCCAGTCAACTAGCGGCCGGCCCTACAGCGTATGAGCAGTTCTTC,CASQLAAGPTAYEQFF
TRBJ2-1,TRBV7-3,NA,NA,TGTGCCAGCAGTTGGAGACAGAGCTCCTACAATGAGCAGTTCTTC,CASSWRQSSYNEQFF